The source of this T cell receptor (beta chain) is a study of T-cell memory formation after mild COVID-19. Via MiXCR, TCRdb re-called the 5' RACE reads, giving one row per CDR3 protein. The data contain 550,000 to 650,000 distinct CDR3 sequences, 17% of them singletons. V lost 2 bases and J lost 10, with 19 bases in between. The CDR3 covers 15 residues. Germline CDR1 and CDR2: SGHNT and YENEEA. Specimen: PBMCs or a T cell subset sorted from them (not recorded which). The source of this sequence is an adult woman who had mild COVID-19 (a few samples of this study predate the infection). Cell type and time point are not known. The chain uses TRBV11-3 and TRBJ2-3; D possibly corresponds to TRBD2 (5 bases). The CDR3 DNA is TGTGCCAGCAGCTTATCTCACCTGGGAGTTTATCCGCAGTATTTT. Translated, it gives CASSLSHLGVYPQYF.